The next 29 T cell receptor beta chains were all read from a single sample in a study of shared clonotypes between healthy human individuals. Profiling relied on immunoSEQ multiplex PCR, and the TCRdb table lists in-frame clones only, not all of them. The sample records 400,000 to 600,000 clones, around 96% being singletons. Input material: naive CD4+ T cells sorted from blood. The subset: CD45RA+ positively selected. The receptor source for this set is a woman aged 30 to 39 in good health.

The rearrangement uses TRBV7-2 and TRBJ2-3, with D possibly matching TRBD2 (6 bases). The CDR3 sequence is 15 residues long. Per the germline V gene, CDR1 is SGHTA and CDR2 is FQGNSA. V was cut by 0 bases and J by 2 bases, with 9 bases left in between. The DNA of the CDR3 is TGTGCCAGCAGCTTAGCGACGGGAGACACAGATACGCAGTATTTT. This gives the protein CASSLATGDTDTQYF.

The chain joins TRBV7-9 to TRBJ2-7; 7 nucleotides match TRBD1. From germline, CDR1 is SEHNR and CDR2 FQNEAQ (reference sequence). V lost 5 bases, J lost 0 bases, and 7 bases stayed unmatched. This CDR3 has 15 residues. The chain's CDR3 is CASSPTGTASYEQYF. The CDR3 bases are TGTGCCAGCAGCCCTACCGGGACAGCCTCCTACGAGCAGTACTTC. Drawing the rest from reference TRBV7-9 and TRBJ2-7, the complete variable domain is DTGVSQNPRHKITKRGQNVTFRCDPISEHNRLYWYRQTLGQGPEFLTYFQNEAQLEKSRLLSDRFSAERPKGSFSTLEIQRTEQGDSAMYLCASSPTGTASYEQYFGPGTRLTVT.

The chain uses TRBV7-9 and TRBJ2-3; perhaps D is TRBD1 or TRBD2 (5 bases each). V lost 3 bases and J 6 bases, leaving 19 bases between the germline ends. CDR3 length: 16 residues. Germline-derived CDR1 and CDR2 are SEHNR and FQNEAQ (reference sequence). The CDR3 bases are TGTGCCAGCAGCTTCAACCGGGACGGAGGATCTGATACGCAGTATTTT. It encodes CASSFNRDGGSDTQYF.

The chain has TRBV27 and TRBJ2-7; 7 nucleotides align to TRBD1. This CDR3 is built from 12 residues. The germline V gene encodes CDR1 MNHEY and CDR2 SMNVEV (reference sequence). J lost 7 bases, V lost 5 bases, and 5 bases had no gene match. CDR3 coding DNA: TGTGCCAGCAGTCGGCCAGGGGGTGAGCAGTACTTC. Its protein product is CASSRPGGEQYF.

The gene calls are TRBV6-1 and TRBJ1-1, with 8 bases that match TRBD1. The CDR3 is made up of 13 amino acids. After removal of 6 bases from V and 10 bases from J, the junction contained 10 bases not matched to a gene. Germline values: CDR1 MNHNS, CDR2 SASEGT. For the CDR3, the DNA is TGTGCCAGCAGAACAGGACAGGGATTGCCAGCTTTCTTT. This gives the protein CASRTGQGLPAFF.

The rearrangement uses TRBV9 and TRBJ1-3; 7 bases agree with TRBD1. V shed 5 bases, J shed 2 bases, and the junction held 10 bases outside the gene matches. The germline V gene has CDR1 SGDLS and CDR2 YYNGEE. The CDR3 loop spans 16 amino acids. The CDR3 sequence: CASSRTPTGPGNTIYF. In nucleotides, the CDR3 is TGTGCCAGCAGTCGCACCCCGACAGGGCCTGGAAACACCATATATTTT.

This chain connects TRBV9 to TRBJ2-7; D call uncertain. V lost 0 bases and J lost 1, with 11 bases in between. Germline V gives CDR1 SGDLS, CDR2 YYNGEE. CDR3 length: 15 amino acids. The chain's CDR3 is CASSVAPSESYEQYF. The CDR3 DNA reads as TGTGCCAGCAGCGTAGCTCCCAGCGAGTCCTACGAGCAGTACTTC.

The V and J genes are TRBV18 and TRBJ1-1; unclear D gene. V was trimmed by 3 bases and J by 1 base, leaving 12 bases between them. This CDR3 is 15 amino acids long. Germline assignment: CDR1 KGHSH and CDR2 LQKENI. The CDR3 bases are TGTGCCAGCTCACCTGCCCTTGTGCAGAACACTGAAGCTTTCTTT. Translated: CASSPALVQNTEAFF.

This chain connects TRBV13 to TRBJ2-5, with TRBD2 identical over 8 bases. The CDR3 length is 15 residues. The V gene end was trimmed by 5 bases and the J gene end by 5 bases; junction bases not matched to a gene: 10. Germline loops: CDR1 PRHDT, CDR2 FYEKMQ (reference sequence). The CDR3 nucleotides are TGTGCCAGCAGCCCCACCGGGAGGGGAACGGAGACCCAGTACTTC. Translated, it gives CASSPTGRGTETQYF.

The gene calls are TRBV28 and TRBJ1-1; maybe TRBD1 (5 bases). The germline V gene has CDR1 MDHEN and CDR2 SYDVKM. CDR3 size: 16 residues. V lost 0 bases, J lost 0 bases, and 11 bases lay in between. CDR3 bases: TGTGCCAGCAGTTTATGGTGGGGGAACATGAACACTGAAGCTTTCTTT. As protein: CASSLWWGNMNTEAFF.

The V call is TRBV27, the J call TRBJ2-1, with D uncertain. Trimming took 6 bases from V and 0 from J, leaving 12 bases between them. The germline V gene has CDR1 MNHEY and CDR2 SMNVEV (reference sequence). This CDR3 has 15 residues. CDR3 residues: CASRLGSSSYNEQFF. The CDR3 coding sequence is TGTGCCAGCAGGCTCGGGTCAAGCTCCTACAATGAGCAGTTCTTC.

This chain joins TRBV19 and TRBJ2-5, with D perhaps assigned TRBD1 or TRBD2 (5 bases each). The CDR3 is made up of 15 amino acids. From germline, CDR1 is LNHDA and CDR2 SQIVND (reference sequence). Deletions cut 3 bases from V and 5 bases from J, with 16 bases between. CDR3 region: CASSIRGAKGETQYF. The CDR3, as DNA: TGTGCCAGTAGTATTAGGGGAGCCAAAGGGGAGACCCAGTACTTC.

The chain employs TRBV5-1 and TRBJ2-5; a weak D match, TRBD2 (5 bases). The germline V gene encodes CDR1 SGHRS and CDR2 YFSETQ. This CDR3 region has 14 residues. V was shortened by 0 bases and J by 5 bases, with 11 bases between the two germline ends. The CDR3 reads CASSLGESFETQYF. The DNA for the CDR3 is TGCGCCAGCAGCTTGGGGGAGAGTTTTGAGACCCAGTACTTC.

This clone occurred once. V gene TRBV5-4 combines with J gene TRBJ1-2, with 9 nucleotides matching TRBD1. With V trimmed by 5 bases and J by 5 bases, 13 bases remained unmatched. CDR3 length: 16 residues. Per germline, CDR1 SGHNT and CDR2 YYREEE (reference sequence). This CDR3 reads CASSSEYRGRGYGYTF. The CDR3 DNA sequence: TGTGCCAGCAGTTCGGAATACAGGGGGCGCGGGTATGGCTACACCTTC.

The V and J genes are TRBV30 and TRBJ2-7, with D hard to call. The CDR3 is 13 residues long. Deletions cut 8 bases from V and 0 bases from J, with 14 bases between. The germline V gene has CDR1 GTSNPN and CDR2 SVGIG (reference sequence). CDR3 in DNA: TGTGCCGGTAGTCGAGGCAGCTCCTACGAGCAGTACTTC. It translates to CAGSRGSSYEQYF.

The chain is built from TRBV5-1 and TRBJ2-5; no clear D gene. V lost 4 bases to trimming and J lost 2 bases, with 3 bases between them. The germline gives CDR1 SGHRS, CDR2 YFSETQ. The CDR3 is made up of 11 amino acids. The CDR3 protein is CASSQQETQYF. The CDR3 nucleotides read TGCGCCAGCAGCCAGCAAGAGACCCAGTACTTC.

V gene TRBV6-1 combines with J gene TRBJ1-2; 9 positions match TRBD1. V trimming: 2 bases; J trimming: 9 bases; junction bases outside the gene matches: 4. The CDR3 has 13 amino acids. Germline CDR1 MNHNS, CDR2 SASEGT. The CDR3 here is CASSEIDRGSYTF. CDR3 sequence (DNA): TGTGCCAGCAGTGAAATAGACAGGGGGAGCTACACCTTC.

In this sample, this clone turned up once. The V gene is TRBV6-1, the J gene TRBJ2-5; D call uncertain. Germline CDR1 MNHNS, CDR2 SASEGT. With 7 bases removed from V and 1 base from J, the gap between germline ends came to 10 bases. The CDR3 has 13 amino acids. The DNA of the CDR3 is TGTGCCAGCAAGGTATTGCCCCAAGAGACCCAGTACTTC. Protein sequence: CASKVLPQETQYF.

This chain uses TRBV18 with TRBJ1-6, with D hard to call. This CDR3 region has 12 residues. V was trimmed by 2 bases and J by 9 bases, leaving 5 bases between them. In germline, CDR1 is KGHSH, CDR2 LQKENI. CDR3 DNA: TGTGCCAGCTCACCAAATACTTCACCCCTCCACTTT. Protein product: CASSPNTSPLHF.

This clone showed up just once. V is TRBV19 and J is TRBJ2-5; 12 bases agree with TRBD2. Trimming removed 5 bases from V and 4 bases from J; junction bases left unmatched: 5. This CDR3 spans 15 amino acids. Germline CDR1 and CDR2: LNHDA and SQIVND (reference sequence). This CDR3 reads CASSSLAGGGETQYF. The CDR3 DNA is TGTGCCAGTAGTTCACTAGCGGGAGGTGGAGAGACCCAGTACTTC. Based on the CDR3 plus reference TRBV19 and TRBJ2-5, the full variable domain is DGGITQSPKYLFRKEGQNVTLSCEQNLNHDAMYWYRQDPGQGLRLIYYSQIVNDFQKGDIAEGYSVSREKKESFPLTVTSAQKNPTAFYLCASSSLAGGGETQYFGPGTRLLVL.

This chain uses TRBV19 with TRBJ1-1; D is uncertain. The V gene lost 2 bases and the J gene lost 1 base, with 5 bases spanning the gap. The CDR3 spans 13 residues. CDR1 is LNHDA and CDR2 is SQIVND in the germline V gene (reference sequence). The CDR3 DNA follows: TGTGCCAGTAGTATATTCCGGAACACTGAAGCTTTCTTT. Translated, it gives CASSIFRNTEAFF.

The rearrangement links TRBV12-5 to TRBJ2-2; 9 bases match TRBD2. With 1 base clipped from V and 0 bases from J, the junction kept 6 bases outside the gene matches. Germline assignment: CDR1 LGHNT and CDR2 FRNRAP. The CDR3 spans 18 residues. This CDR3 reads CASGLGLAEHANTGELFF. For the CDR3, the DNA is TGTGCTAGTGGTTTGGGACTAGCGGAACACGCGAACACCGGGGAGCTGTTTTTT. Supplemented by reference TRBV12-5 and TRBJ2-2, the full variable domain reads DARVTQTPRHKVTEMGQEVTMRCQPILGHNTVFWYRQTMMQGLELLAYFRNRAPLDDSGMPKDRFSAEMPDATLATLKIQPSEPRDSAVYFCASGLGLAEHANTGELFFGEGSRLTVL.

V and J are TRBV2 and TRBJ1-2; TRBD1 aligns across 9 bases. CDR1 SNHLY and CDR2 FYNNEI come from the germline V gene. V shed 7 bases, J shed 7 bases, and the junction held 16 bases outside the gene matches. The CDR3 length is 16 residues. The CDR3: CASIGANRGRRGGYTF. Here the CDR3 DNA reads TGTGCCAGCATTGGGGCCAACAGGGGGCGACGAGGTGGCTACACCTTC.

The genes are TRBV14 and TRBJ1-4; the D gene is possibly TRBD1 (6 bases). This CDR3 spans 16 amino acids. V lost 5 bases to trimming and J lost 4 bases, with 17 bases between them. Germline CDR1 SGHDN, CDR2 FVKESK. CDR3: CASSLYARDNNEKLFF. CDR3 DNA: TGTGCCAGCAGCTTATACGCCCGGGACAATAATGAAAAACTGTTTTTT.

The chain links TRBV9 to TRBJ2-4; D remains ambiguous. The CDR3 covers 13 residues. CDR1 and CDR2 (germline): SGDLS, YYNGEE. Between the trimmed V and J ends, which lost 2 bases and 3 bases, there was a span of 6 bases. CDR3 DNA: TGTGCCAGCAGCGTGCCTGGCAAAAACATTCAGTACTTC. It yields the protein CASSVPGKNIQYF.

The chain links TRBV21-1 to TRBJ1-2; the table's D call TRBD1 went unverified against the DNA. TRBV21-1 is deemed a pseudogene. The CDR3 is 14 residues long. This CDR3 is CASSEYRPNYGYTF. Here the CDR3 DNA reads TGTGCCAGCAGCGAGTACAGGCCTAACTATGGCTACACCTTC.

CDR3 loop: CASSYWTFSQPQHF. The CDR3 region has the DNA TGTGCCAGTAGTTATTGGACATTCTCTCAGCCCCAGCATTTT. The chain carries TRBV19 and TRBJ1-5, with a tentative D call TRBD1 (5 bases). V lost 5 bases to trimming and J lost 6 bases, with 14 bases between them. The CDR3 consists of 14 residues. In germline, CDR1 is LNHDA, CDR2 SQIVND (reference sequence).

CDR3 protein: CAWSTQVLNQPQHF. The CDR3 coding sequence is TGTGCCTGGAGCACACAGGTTCTTAATCAGCCCCAGCATTTT. The chain combines TRBV30 with TRBJ1-5; a weak D match, TRBD1 (5 bases). CDR1 GTSNPN and CDR2 SVGIG come from the germline V gene (reference sequence). Trimming removed 3 bases at V and 4 bases at J, with 13 bases between. The CDR3 spans 14 residues.

V usage is TRBV11-2 and J usage is TRBJ2-5, with D uncertain. Germline V gene sequence: CDR1 SGHAT, CDR2 FQNNGV. This CDR3 comprises 13 residues. V was cut by 0 bases and J by 0 bases, with 2 bases left in between. CDR3 nucleotides: TGTGCCAGCAGCTTAGACAACCAAGAGACCCAGTACTTC. Residues: CASSLDNQETQYF.